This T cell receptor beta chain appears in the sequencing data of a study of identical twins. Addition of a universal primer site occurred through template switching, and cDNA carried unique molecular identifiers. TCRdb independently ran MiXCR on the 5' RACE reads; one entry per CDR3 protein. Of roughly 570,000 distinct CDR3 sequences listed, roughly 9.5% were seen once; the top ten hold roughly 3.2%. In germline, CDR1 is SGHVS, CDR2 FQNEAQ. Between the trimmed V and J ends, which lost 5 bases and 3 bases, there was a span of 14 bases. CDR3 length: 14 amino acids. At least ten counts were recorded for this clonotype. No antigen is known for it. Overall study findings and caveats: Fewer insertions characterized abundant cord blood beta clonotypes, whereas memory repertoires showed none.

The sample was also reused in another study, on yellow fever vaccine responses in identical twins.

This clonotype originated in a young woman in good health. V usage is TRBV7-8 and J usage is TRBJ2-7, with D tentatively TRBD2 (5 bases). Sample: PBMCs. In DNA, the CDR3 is TGTGCCAGCAGCCTCAAGGAGGCGGACTACGAGCAGTACTTC. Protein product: CASSLKEADYEQYF. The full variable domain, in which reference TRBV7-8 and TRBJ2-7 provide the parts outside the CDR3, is GAGVSQSPRYKVAKRGQDVALRCDPISGHVSLFWYQQALGQGPEFLTYFQNEAQLDKSGLPSDRFFAERPEGSVSTLKIQRTQQEDSAVYLCASSLKEADYEQYFGPGTRLTVT.